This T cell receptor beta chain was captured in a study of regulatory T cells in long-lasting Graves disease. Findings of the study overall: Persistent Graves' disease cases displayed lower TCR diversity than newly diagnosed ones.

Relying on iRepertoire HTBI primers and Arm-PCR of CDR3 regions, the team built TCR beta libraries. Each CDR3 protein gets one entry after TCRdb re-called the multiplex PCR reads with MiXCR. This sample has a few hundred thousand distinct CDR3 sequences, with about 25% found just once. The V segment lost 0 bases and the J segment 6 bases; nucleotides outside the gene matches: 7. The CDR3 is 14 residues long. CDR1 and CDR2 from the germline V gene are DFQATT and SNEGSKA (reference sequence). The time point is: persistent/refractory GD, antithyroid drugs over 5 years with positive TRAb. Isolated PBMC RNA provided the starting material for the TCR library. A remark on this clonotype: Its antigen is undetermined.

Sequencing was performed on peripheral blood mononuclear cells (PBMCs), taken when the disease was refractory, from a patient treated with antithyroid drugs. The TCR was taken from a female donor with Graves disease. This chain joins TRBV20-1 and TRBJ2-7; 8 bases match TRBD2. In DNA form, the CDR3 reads TGCAGTGCTAGAGATCCGGGACTAGTGAGCGAGCAGTACTTC. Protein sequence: CSARDPGLVSEQYF.